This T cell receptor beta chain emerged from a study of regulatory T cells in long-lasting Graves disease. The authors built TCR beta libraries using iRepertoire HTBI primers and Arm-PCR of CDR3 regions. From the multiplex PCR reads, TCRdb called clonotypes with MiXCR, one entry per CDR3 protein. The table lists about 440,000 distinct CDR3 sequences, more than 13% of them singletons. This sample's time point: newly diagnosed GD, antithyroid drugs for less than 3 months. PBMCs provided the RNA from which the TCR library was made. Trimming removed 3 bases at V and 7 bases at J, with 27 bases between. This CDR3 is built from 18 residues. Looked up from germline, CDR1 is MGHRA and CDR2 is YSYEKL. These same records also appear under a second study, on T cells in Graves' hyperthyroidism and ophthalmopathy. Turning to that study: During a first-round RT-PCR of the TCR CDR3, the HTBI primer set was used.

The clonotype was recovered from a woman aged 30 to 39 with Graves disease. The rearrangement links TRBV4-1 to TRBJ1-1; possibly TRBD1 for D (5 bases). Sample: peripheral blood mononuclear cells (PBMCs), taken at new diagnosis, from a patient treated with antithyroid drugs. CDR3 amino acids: CASSQEWTREVRRNEAFF. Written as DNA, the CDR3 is TGCGCCAGCAGCCAGGAATGGACACGGGAAGTTCGACGTAATGAAGCTTTCTTT.